These T cell receptor beta chains were read from a single sample in a study of blood T cell repertoires in COVID-19. TCRdb's copy holds only in-frame clones and misses some; the assay was immunoSEQ multiplex PCR. The sample has a few hundred thousand clones, 87% seen once. The sample was PBMCs or T cells enriched from blood (not recorded which). These receptors were obtained from a man in his forties in a cohort exposed to, infected with or recovered from COVID-19 (not recorded which). CDR3s include the opening cysteine and the closing phenylalanine or tryptophan. Fields, in order: V gene, D gene, clone size, J gene, CDR3 protein, CDR3 DNA. A D gene is named only where the DNA matches it firmly. Size is stated for part of the rows, as once, few or many counts, or as a class when the clone is expanded.

V: TRBV27; D: NA; size: NA; J: TRBJ2-3; CDR3: CASSTKPADTQYF; DNA: TGTGCCAGCAGTACCAAACCAGCAGATACGCAGTATTTT
V: TRBV6-4; D: TRBD1; size: few; J: TRBJ1-2; CDR3: CASSDSVRGTGYTF; DNA: TGTGCCAGCAGTGACTCGGTCAGGGGGACAGGCTACACCTTC
V: TRBV28; D: TRBD2; size: NA; J: TRBJ2-7; CDR3: CASSWTSGIYEQYF; DNA: TGTGCCAGCAGTTGGACTAGCGGGATCTACGAGCAGTACTTC
V: TRBV5-1; D: TRBD2; size: NA; J: TRBJ2-7; CDR3: CASSLEGTSGSHEQYF; DNA: TGCGCCAGCAGCTTGGAGGGGACTAGCGGCTCCCACGAGCAGTACTTC
V: TRBV6-5; D: TRBD2; size: NA; J: TRBJ2-3; CDR3: CASRGESDTQYF; DNA: TGTGCCAGCCGGGGGGAGTCAGATACGCAGTATTTT
V: TRBV11-3; D: NA; size: NA; J: TRBJ2-3; CDR3: CASSLSRLDTQYF; DNA: TGTGCCAGCAGCTTAAGCAGGTTAGATACGCAGTATTTT
V: TRBV5-1; D: NA; size: NA; J: TRBJ2-1; CDR3: CASSLGDRRLPYNEQFF; DNA: TGCGCCAGCAGCTTGGGTGACAGAAGATTACCCTACAATGAGCAGTTCTTC
V: TRBV30; D: NA; size: NA; J: TRBJ1-1; CDR3: CASAGRGGTEAFF; DNA: TGTGCCTCCGCCGGCAGGGGAGGGACTGAAGCTTTCTTT
V: TRBV6-1; D: NA; size: NA; J: TRBJ1-3; CDR3: CASSETEVRGNTIYF; DNA: TGTGCCAGCAGTGAGACAGAGGTGCGTGGAAACACCATATATTTT
V: TRBV24-1; D: NA; size: NA; J: TRBJ1-2; CDR3: CATSDYRDYGYTF; DNA: TGTGCCACCAGTGATTACAGGGATTACGGCTACACCTTC
V: TRBV3-1/TRBV3-2; D: TRBD1; size: NA; J: TRBJ2-5; CDR3: CASRMTGGEGETQYF; DNA: TGTGCCAGCAGAATGACAGGGGGCGAGGGGGAGACCCAGTACTTC
V: TRBV3-1/TRBV3-2; D: TRBD1; size: NA; J: TRBJ1-2; CDR3: CASSRGTGTPSRYGYTF; DNA: TGTGCCAGCAGCCGAGGGACAGGAACGCCGAGTAGGTATGGCTACACCTTC
V: TRBV11-2; D: NA; size: NA; J: TRBJ1-2; CDR3: CASSPGLGGAYGYTF; DNA: TGTGCCAGCAGCCCAGGACTAGGCGGGGCCTATGGCTACACCTTC
V: TRBV7-9; D: NA; size: NA; J: TRBJ1-6; CDR3: CASTPPGQYNSPLHF; DNA: TGTGCCAGCACTCCACCGGGACAATATAATTCACCCCTCCACTTT
V: TRBV5-4; D: NA; size: NA; J: TRBJ2-2; CDR3: CASSLRASNTGELFF; DNA: TGTGCCAGCAGCTTGCGAGCCTCGAACACCGGGGAGCTGTTTTTT
V: TRBV9; D: TRBD2; size: NA; J: TRBJ2-2; CDR3: CASSLGLAGGPGTGELFF; DNA: TGTGCCAGCAGCCTAGGACTAGCGGGAGGGCCTGGAACCGGGGAGCTGTTTTTT
V: TRBV28; D: TRBD2; size: NA; J: TRBJ2-1; CDR3: CASRSGTNNEQFF; DNA: TGTGCCAGCAGGTCCGGGACTAACAATGAGCAGTTCTTC
V: TRBV11-2; D: TRBD2; size: NA; J: TRBJ2-1; CDR3: CASSNLTSGRASAYNEQFF; DNA: TGTGCCAGCAGCAACCTGACTAGCGGGAGGGCCAGCGCCTACAATGAGCAGTTCTTC
V: TRBV24-1; D: TRBD1; size: once; J: TRBJ1-4; CDR3: CATSEGTGVEKLFF; DNA: TGTGCCACCAGTGAGGGGACAGGGGTTGAAAAACTGTTTTTT
V: TRBV28; D: TRBD2; size: NA; J: TRBJ2-7; CDR3: CASSLAGGTYEQYF; DNA: TGTGCCAGCAGTCTAGCGGGAGGGACCTACGAGCAGTACTTC
V: TRBV2; D: NA; size: few; J: TRBJ2-7; CDR3: CASSYTYEQYF; DNA: TGTGCCAGCAGTTACACCTACGAGCAGTACTTC
V: TRBV2; D: NA; size: few; J: TRBJ1-2; CDR3: CASTSGDGYTF; DNA: TGTGCCAGCACCTCAGGGGATGGCTACACCTTC
V: TRBV27; D: TRBD1; size: NA; J: TRBJ1-1; CDR3: CASSSWTGRGLGTEAFF; DNA: TGTGCCAGCAGTTCCTGGACAGGGAGGGGGTTGGGCACTGAAGCTTTCTTT
V: TRBV4-1; D: TRBD1; size: NA; J: TRBJ2-7; CDR3: CASSQENRGREQYF; DNA: TGCGCCAGCAGCCAAGAAAACAGGGGGCGAGAGCAGTACTTC
V: TRBV5-1; D: TRBD2; size: NA; J: TRBJ2-3; CDR3: CASTLSGASTDTQYF; DNA: TGCGCCAGCACCCTTAGCGGGGCTAGCACAGATACGCAGTATTTT
V: TRBV7-9; D: TRBD1; size: NA; J: TRBJ2-5; CDR3: CASSLYRTGQETQYF; DNA: TGTGCCAGCAGCTTATATCGGACAGGCCAAGAGACCCAGTACTTC
V: TRBV18; D: TRBD1; size: NA; J: TRBJ2-3; CDR3: CASSRNRDRGKDTQYF; DNA: TGTGCCAGCTCGCGCAACCGGGACAGGGGAAAAGATACGCAGTATTTT
V: TRBV28; D: TRBD1; size: NA; J: TRBJ2-1; CDR3: CASTTGQTYNEQFF; DNA: TGTGCCAGCACCACGGGACAGACCTACAATGAGCAGTTCTTC
V: TRBV5-4; D: TRBD1; size: NA; J: TRBJ2-3; CDR3: CASSPDRGGTDTQYF; DNA: TGTGCCAGCAGCCCGGACAGGGGCGGCACAGATACGCAGTATTTT
V: TRBV19; D: TRBD1; size: NA; J: TRBJ1-1; CDR3: CASSIQGTDTEAFF; DNA: TGTGCCAGTAGTATACAGGGGACAGACACTGAAGCTTTCTTT
V: TRBV6-5; D: TRBD1; size: NA; J: TRBJ1-1; CDR3: CASQGGNREAFF; DNA: TGTGCCAGCCAGGGGGGAAACCGAGAAGCTTTCTTT